This TCR beta chain was documented in a study of radiotherapy plus CTLA-4 blockade in lung cancer. As for the study in general: Disease control reached 31%, with objective responses in over 15%.

The assay was immunoSEQ multiplex PCR, and TCRdb's table has in-frame clones only and misses some. The sample shows 62,000 or so clones, 79% of them seen only once. The V gene lost 8 bases and the J gene lost 0 bases, with 3 bases spanning the gap. The CDR3 extends over 11 amino acids. Per the germline V gene, CDR1 is WNHNN and CDR2 is SYGVQD (reference sequence). Study-level points and caveats: Once radiotherapy plus ipilimumab had been given, TCR clones derived from tumor expanded in blood. Early blood T cell clone dynamics reportedly forecast response best, with interferon-beta.

Note on this clone: Its antigen is undetermined.

The source of this sequence is a human donor with non-small cell lung cancer who had a complete response to radiotherapy plus ipilimumab. Sequencing was performed on peripheral blood, taken from a patient treated with radiotherapy plus ipilimumab. The chain recombines TRBV10-1 with TRBJ2-3; D call uncertain. The CDR3 nucleotides read TGCGCCAGCGCCAGCACAGATACGCAGTATTTT. Protein: CASASTDTQYF.